This note documents a single T cell receptor beta chain sequence. Enrolled through a virtual design, the participants were between 18 and 89 years of age and came from some 26 US areas. Two negative PCRs, clearance, or symptom resolution were required of recovered Cohort 3 donors. The CDR3 sequence is 15 residues long. The V gene's germline CDR1 is SEHNR and CDR2 FQNEAQ (reference sequence). V lost 1 base, J lost 2 bases, and 12 bases lay in between. These data originate in a study of blood T cell repertoires in COVID-19. At the level of the study: Sites across the United States, Italy and Spain contributed samples from acute and convalescent COVID-19.

Authors' methods: Estimation of nucleated cell counts was performed using reference gene primer amplification. Assay used: immunoSEQ multiplex PCR; TCRdb lists only in-frame clones, some missing. The V and J calls and clone size are taken from that table; D and trimming were inferred from the DNA. The profile shows a few hundred thousand clones, roughly 88% of them singletons. The gene calls are TRBV7-9 and TRBJ2-7; TRBD1 is a possible D gene (5 bases). This receptor was obtained from a woman aged 40 to 50 who had recovered from COVID-19. Specimen: PBMCs or T cells enriched from blood (not recorded which). The DNA of the CDR3 is TGTGCCAGCAGCTTAGGATTAGGGGCCACCTACGAGCAGTACTTC. It codes for CASSLGLGATYEQYF.